Following are 31 T cell receptor beta chains from one sample sequenced in a study of shared clonotypes between healthy human individuals. Method: immunoSEQ multiplex PCR; TCRdb's copy keeps in-frame clones and lacks some. The sample lists around 560,000 clones, approximately 95% occurring once. Naive-designated CD8 cells lacked CD45RO, were positively enriched for CCR7, and omitted terminally differentiated effector memory CD45RA+ cells. The sequenced sample was naive CD8+ T cells sorted from blood. The receptors come from a woman aged 30 to 39 in good health.

The chain couples TRBV15 to TRBJ1-3, with D possibly being TRBD1 (5 bases). Trimming cost V 8 bases and J 0 bases, with 11 bases left between them. The V gene's germline CDR1 is LNHNV and CDR2 YYDKDF (reference sequence). The CDR3 runs 14 residues. CDR3 loop: CATGDPFSGNTIYF. The CDR3 DNA reads as TGTGCCACCGGGGACCCGTTCTCTGGAAACACCATATATTTT.

The chain recombines TRBV6-5 with TRBJ2-2; no firm D call. CDR3 length equals 12 residues. V lost 7 bases, J lost 6 bases, and 9 bases lay in between. Germline CDR1 is MNHEY and CDR2 is SVGAGI. CDR3 loop: CASTAVPGELFF. The CDR3 bases are TGTGCCAGCACTGCAGTCCCCGGGGAGCTGTTTTTT.

The chain is built from TRBV9 and TRBJ1-1; 9 nucleotides line up with TRBD1. CDR3 length: 13 amino acids. The V and J ends lost 0 bases and 6 bases, in that order; junction bases with no gene match: 0. Germline CDR1 is SGDLS and CDR2 is YYNGEE. DNA for the CDR3: TGTGCCAGCAGCGTAGGGACAGGGGCTGAAGCTTTCTTT. It codes for CASSVGTGAEAFF.

This rearrangement joins TRBV13 to TRBJ2-3, with D unclear. Germline-derived CDR1 and CDR2 are PRHDT and FYEKMQ (reference sequence). The CDR3 runs 13 residues. V was shortened by 3 bases and J by 1 base, with 5 bases between the two germline ends. This CDR3 reads CASSFSGTDTQYF. For the CDR3, the DNA is TGTGCCAGCAGCTTCTCAGGCACAGATACGCAGTATTTT.

The V gene is TRBV12-2, the J gene TRBJ2-1; TRBD2 was called by the table and not checked on the DNA. TRBV12-2 is a pseudogene segment. This CDR3 comprises 17 residues. CDR3 in amino acids: CASRLVWREGLWDEQFF. CDR3 DNA: TGTGCAAGTCGCTTAGTATGGCGGGAGGGCCTTTGGGATGAGCAGTTCTTC.

V is TRBV7-2 and J is TRBJ2-2; D is unclear. The CDR3 spans 15 residues. The V end was cut by 1 base, the J end by 1 base, with 7 bases between. The germline V gene has CDR1 SGHTA and CDR2 FQGNSA. The CDR3 DNA is TGTGCCAGCAGCTTAGAATCGCTGAACACCGGGGAGCTGTTTTTT. It is translated as CASSLESLNTGELFF. Filled out from reference TRBV7-2 and TRBJ2-2, the complete variable domain reads GAGVSQSPSNKVTEKGKDVELRCDPISGHTALYWYRQSLGQGLEFLIYFQGNSAPDKSGLPSDRFSAERTGGSVSTLTIQRTQQEDSAVYLCASSLESLNTGELFFGEGSRLTVL.

The DNA of the CDR3 is TGTGCTAGTGGTTTGGGACAGGTCTACAATGAGCAGTTCTTC. Residues: CASGLGQVYNEQFF. The rearrangement uses TRBV12-5 and TRBJ2-1, with D possibly matching TRBD1 (6 bases). This CDR3 is built from 14 residues. Germline V gene sequence: CDR1 LGHNT, CDR2 FRNRAP. The V and J ends lost 1 base and 3 bases respectively, with 7 bases between them.

The rearrangement links TRBV5-1 to TRBJ1-2; D may be TRBD1 (5 bases). CDR3 length equals 15 residues. Germline loops: CDR1 SGHRS, CDR2 YFSETQ. V was shortened by 0 bases and J by 4 bases, with 13 bases between the two germline ends. The CDR3 sequence: CASSLETGGAYGYTF. DNA for the CDR3: TGCGCCAGCAGCTTGGAGACCGGTGGGGCCTATGGCTACACCTTC.

The V and J genes are TRBV4-1 and TRBJ1-4; the D is unclear. This CDR3 comprises 18 residues. CDR1 and CDR2 from the germline V gene are MGHRA and YSYEKL. Trimming took 3 bases from V and 0 from J, leaving 17 bases between them. DNA for the CDR3: TGCGCCAGCAGCCACCGAGGACCCCCAGATACAACTAATGAAAAACTGTTTTTT. Protein: CASSHRGPPDTTNEKLFF.

V usage is TRBV4-1 and J usage is TRBJ2-1; D possibly matches TRBD1 or TRBD2 (5 bases each). Germline V CDR1 and CDR2: MGHRA, YSYEKL. V lost 8 bases and J 2 bases, leaving 13 bases between the germline ends. The CDR3 spans 14 residues. The CDR3 here is CASGSGTTYNEQFF. The CDR3 DNA is TGCGCCAGCGGCTCCGGGACCACCTACAATGAGCAGTTCTTC.

The chain links TRBV5-5 to TRBJ2-7; D may match TRBD1 or TRBD2 (5 bases each). The CDR3 loop spans 15 amino acids. Trimming left V 4 bases short and J 2 bases short, with 16 bases between. Per the germline V gene, CDR1 is SGHKS and CDR2 is YYEKEE (reference sequence). CDR3 nucleotide sequence: TGTGCCAGCAGCCTAGTCCGGGACGGCCCCTACGAGCAGTACTTC. Protein product: CASSLVRDGPYEQYF.

The rearrangement uses TRBV19 and TRBJ2-1; the match to TRBD2 covers 15 bases. Germline assignment: CDR1 LNHDA and CDR2 SQIVND (reference sequence). The CDR3 is 16 residues long. V lost 3 bases to trimming and J lost 12 bases; unmatched junction nucleotides: 9. CDR3 loop: CASSMEVGLAGGGQFF. The CDR3 coding sequence is TGTGCCAGTAGTATGGAGGTGGGACTAGCGGGAGGTGGGCAGTTCTTC.

The rearrangement links TRBV19 to TRBJ2-1; D uncertain. CDR1 is LNHDA, CDR2 SQIVND, per germline (reference sequence). There are 13 residues in the CDR3. V lost 5 bases and J 4 bases, leaving 9 bases between the germline ends. CDR3 loop: CASSSDTYNEQFF. CDR3 nucleotides: TGTGCCAGTAGTTCTGACACGTACAATGAGCAGTTCTTC.

The rearrangement joins TRBV7-6 to TRBJ1-1; no clear D gene. V shed 5 bases and J shed 4 bases, with 14 bases lying between them. This CDR3 contains 14 residues. The germline CDR1 and CDR2 sequences are SGHVS and FNYEAQ. For the CDR3, the DNA is TGTGCCAGCAGCCCAGAACATAGCTCCACTGAAGCTTTCTTT. This gives the protein CASSPEHSSTEAFF.

The rearrangement links TRBV5-5 to TRBJ2-7; D may match TRBD1 or TRBD2 (5 bases each). The CDR3 consists of 16 residues. V shed 4 bases and J shed 0 bases, with 17 bases lying between them. Looked up from germline, CDR1 is SGHKS and CDR2 is YYEKEE (reference sequence). CDR3 DNA: TGTGCCAGCAGCCGTCCGGAGAGGGGCCTCTCCTACGAGCAGTACTTC. Its protein product is CASSRPERGLSYEQYF. The full variable domain, rest sourced from reference TRBV5-5 and TRBJ2-7, is DAGVTQSPTHLIKTRGQQVTLRCSPISGHKSVSWYQQVLGQGPQFIFQYYEKEERGRGNFPDRFSARQFPNYSSELNVNALLLGDSALYLCASSRPERGLSYEQYFGPGTRLTVT.

In this sample, this clone turned up a few times. Other DNA sequences in the same sample also yield this CDR3. The rearrangement links TRBV4-1 to TRBJ1-1, with unresolved D. Per germline, CDR1 MGHRA and CDR2 YSYEKL. Trimming stripped 3 bases from V and 5 bases from J, with 4 bases between. CDR3 size: 11 residues. CDR3 amino acids: CASSQGTEAFF. The CDR3 DNA reads TGCGCCAGCAGCCAGGGTACTGAAGCTTTCTTT.

The chain joins TRBV6-1 to TRBJ2-7, with 9 bases matching TRBD2. Trimming cost V 6 bases and J 2 bases; bases outside gene matches: 8. This CDR3 region has 15 residues. Germline assignment: CDR1 MNHNS and CDR2 SASEGT. CDR3 in DNA: TGTGCCAGCAGCCTCGGACTAGCGCCTACCTACGAGCAGTACTTC. Its protein product is CASSLGLAPTYEQYF.

This clone has just one count. CDR3 coding DNA: TGTGCCAGCAGCTTAGGCCCCTTGGGGGGGGCGGATGGCTACACCTTC. Its protein is CASSLGPLGGADGYTF. The chain joins TRBV5-4 to TRBJ1-2; D possibly corresponds to TRBD1 (6 bases). This CDR3 has 16 amino acids. Germline V lookup: CDR1 SGHNT, CDR2 YYREEE (reference sequence). The ends were cut back, 2 bases at V and 6 bases at J, with 20 bases in the middle.

The chain joins TRBV28 to TRBJ2-3; D remains unclear. The CDR3 has 15 amino acids. Deletions cut 2 bases from V and 2 bases from J, with 11 bases between. Germline V CDR1 and CDR2: MDHEN, SYDVKM. The CDR3 region has the DNA TGTGCCAGCAGTTTACTTACGGGTCACACAGATACGCAGTATTTT. This encodes CASSLLTGHTDTQYF.

The J gene is TRBJ2-1, the V gene TRBV7-9, with 7 bases identical to TRBD1. The junction had 11 bases not matched to a gene; V was cut back by 1 base and J by 8 bases. The germline V gene has CDR1 SEHNR and CDR2 FQNEAQ (reference sequence). The CDR3 has 16 amino acids. CDR3 amino acids: CASSLEGQPIVDEQFF. The CDR3 region has the DNA TGTGCCAGCAGCTTAGAGGGACAGCCAATAGTCGATGAGCAGTTCTTC.

The chain links TRBV6-1 to TRBJ1-2, with D perhaps matching TRBD1 (5 bases). Germline V gives CDR1 MNHNS, CDR2 SASEGT. V was trimmed by 6 bases and J by 8 bases, leaving 10 bases between them. The CDR3 runs to 11 residues. The CDR3 DNA reads TGTGCCAGCAGGGTTGGACAAGGCTACACCTTC. Amino acids: CASRVGQGYTF.

The CDR3 loop reads CASSLVGGLAYEQYF. The CDR3 DNA reads as TGCGCCAGCAGCTTGGTGGGTGGACTAGCCTACGAGCAGTACTTC. The rearrangement links TRBV5-1 to TRBJ2-7, with 7 nucleotides matching TRBD2. The trim removed 0 bases at V and 2 bases at J, leaving 5 bases unmatched. There are 15 residues in the CDR3. Germline values: CDR1 SGHRS, CDR2 YFSETQ.

V gene TRBV19 combines with J gene TRBJ1-1; D gene unclear. Germline V gene sequence: CDR1 LNHDA, CDR2 SQIVND (reference sequence). V shed 9 bases and J shed 1 base, with 12 bases lying between them. The CDR3 runs to 13 residues. CDR3 coding DNA: TGTGCCAGCACCGACTTGCGGAACACTGAAGCTTTCTTT. It specifies CASTDLRNTEAFF.

V usage is TRBV7-8 and J usage is TRBJ1-1, with D possibly matching TRBD1 (5 bases). CDR1 is SGHVS and CDR2 is FQNEAQ in the germline V gene. The CDR3 loop spans 16 amino acids. V lost 4 bases and J 6 bases, leaving 21 bases between the germline ends. In DNA form, the CDR3 reads TGTGCCAGCAGCTGGGGGGACGGCGGCTCTCGGCCTGAAGCTTTCTTT. This codes for CASSWGDGGSRPEAFF.

A remark on this clone: This sample includes further DNA sequences coding for the same CDR3. The DNA for the CDR3 is TGTGCCAGTAGCGCTAGCGGTAGCTCCTACGAGCAGTACTTC. Translating it yields CASSASGSSYEQYF. The V and J genes are TRBV19 and TRBJ2-7, with TRBD2 matching 7 bases. Germline V lookup: CDR1 LNHDA, CDR2 SQIVND (reference sequence). This CDR3 region has 14 residues. The V segment lost 6 bases and the J segment 0 bases; nucleotides outside the gene matches: 5. The full variable domain, in which reference TRBV19 and TRBJ2-7 provide the parts outside the CDR3, is DGGITQSPKYLFRKEGQNVTLSCEQNLNHDAMYWYRQDPGQGLRLIYYSQIVNDFQKGDIAEGYSVSREKKESFPLTVTSAQKNPTAFYLCASSASGSSYEQYFGPGTRLTVT.

The chain has TRBV5-8 and TRBJ2-1; 9 nucleotides match TRBD2. Looked up from germline, CDR1 is SGHTS and CDR2 is YDEGEE. The CDR3 spans 16 residues. With 0 bases clipped from V and 9 bases from J, the junction kept 10 bases outside the gene matches. CDR3 sequence (DNA): TGTGCCAGCAGCTTGGCGTTGCGGGAGGGCCAAATTGAGCAGTTCTTC. Translated, it gives CASSLALREGQIEQFF.

As regards this clone: Other DNA sequences in the sample encode the same CDR3. This chain joins TRBV9 and TRBJ2-7; tentative D call: TRBD2 (6 bases). The CDR3 consists of 15 residues. Trimming shortened V by 0 bases and J by 0 bases, and 10 bases separated the two germline ends. The V gene's germline CDR1 is SGDLS and CDR2 YYNGEE. This chain's CDR3 is CASSVEAGSSYEQYF. The DNA of the CDR3 is TGTGCCAGCAGCGTAGAGGCGGGGAGCTCCTACGAGCAGTACTTC.

The chain has TRBV7-9 and TRBJ2-3; D uncertain. Trimming shortened V by 5 bases and J by 2 bases, and 17 bases separated the two germline ends. Germline V gives CDR1 SEHNR, CDR2 FQNEAQ (reference sequence). CDR3 length equals 16 residues. CDR3 bases: TGTGCCAGCAGCCCAGGCCCTGGGATTATCACAGATACGCAGTATTTT. Its translation: CASSPGPGIITDTQYF. The full variable domain, with the rest looked up from reference TRBV7-9 and TRBJ2-3, is DTGVSQNPRHKITKRGQNVTFRCDPISEHNRLYWYRQTLGQGPEFLTYFQNEAQLEKSRLLSDRFSAERPKGSFSTLEIQRTEQGDSAMYLCASSPGPGIITDTQYFGPGTRLTVL.

The CDR3 region is CASSLSQALGYGYTF. CDR3 DNA: TGTGCCAGCAGCTTGTCTCAGGCGCTTGGGTATGGCTACACCTTC. This rearrangement joins TRBV5-4 to TRBJ1-2; D remains ambiguous. V gave up 1 base and J gave up 5 bases, with 15 bases separating them. CDR1 is SGHNT, CDR2 YYREEE, per germline (reference sequence). The length of the CDR3 is 15 residues. Looking up the rest from reference TRBV5-4 and TRBJ1-2 gives the full variable domain: ETGVTQSPTHLIKTRGQQVTLRCSSQSGHNTVSWYQQALGQGPQFIFQYYREEENGRGNFPPRFSGLQFPNYSSELNVNALELDDSALYLCASSLSQALGYGYTFGSGTRLTVV.

This chain uses TRBV5-5 with TRBJ2-5; 7 nucleotides line up with TRBD1. Trimming at V came to 1 base and at J to 0 bases, leaving 3 bases not matched to a gene. In germline, CDR1 is SGHKS, CDR2 YYEKEE (reference sequence). The CDR3 runs to 15 residues. CDR3 in amino acids: CASSLYGTDQETQYF. CDR3 sequence (DNA): TGTGCCAGCAGCTTGTACGGGACAGACCAAGAGACCCAGTACTTC.

This clone was recorded only once. CDR3 loop: CASSPSFAVGGLDYGYTF. The CDR3 DNA is TGTGCCAGCAGCCCCAGTTTTGCAGTCGGCGGGTTAGACTATGGCTACACCTTC. The chain couples TRBV7-9 to TRBJ1-2; D is ambiguous. The V gene's germline CDR1 is SEHNR and CDR2 FQNEAQ (reference sequence). The germline V and J ends were trimmed by 5 bases and 3 bases, with 25 bases remaining between them. The CDR3 is 18 amino acids.